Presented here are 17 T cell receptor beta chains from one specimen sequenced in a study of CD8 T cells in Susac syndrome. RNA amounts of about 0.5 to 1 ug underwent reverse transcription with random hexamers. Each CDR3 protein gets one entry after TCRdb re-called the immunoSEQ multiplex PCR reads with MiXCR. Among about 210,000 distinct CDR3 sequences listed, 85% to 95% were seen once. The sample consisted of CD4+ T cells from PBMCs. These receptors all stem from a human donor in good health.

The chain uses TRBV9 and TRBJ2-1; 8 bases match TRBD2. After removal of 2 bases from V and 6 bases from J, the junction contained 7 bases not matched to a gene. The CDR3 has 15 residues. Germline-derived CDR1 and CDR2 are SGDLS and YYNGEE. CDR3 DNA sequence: TGTGCCAGCAGCGTTTCCGGGACTAGTAGCAATGAGCAGTTCTTC. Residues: CASSVSGTSSNEQFF.

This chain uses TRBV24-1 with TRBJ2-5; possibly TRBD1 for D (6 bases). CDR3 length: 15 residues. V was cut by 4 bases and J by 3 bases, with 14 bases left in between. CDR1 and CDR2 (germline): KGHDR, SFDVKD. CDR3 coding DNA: TGTGCCACCAGTGACCCTAAACAGGGCGAAGAGACCCAGTACTTC. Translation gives CATSDPKQGEETQYF.

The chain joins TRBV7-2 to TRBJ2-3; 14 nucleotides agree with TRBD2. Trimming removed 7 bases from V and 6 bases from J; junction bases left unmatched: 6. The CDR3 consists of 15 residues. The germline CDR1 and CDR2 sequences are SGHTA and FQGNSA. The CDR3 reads CASTGTSGSGDTQYF. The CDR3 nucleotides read TGTGCCAGCACCGGGACTAGCGGGAGCGGGGATACGCAGTATTTT.

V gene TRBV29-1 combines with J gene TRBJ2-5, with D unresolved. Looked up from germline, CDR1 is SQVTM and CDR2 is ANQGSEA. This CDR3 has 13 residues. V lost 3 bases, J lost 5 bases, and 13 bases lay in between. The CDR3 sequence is CSVDVSHAETQYF. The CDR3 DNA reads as TGCAGCGTTGATGTCAGCCATGCGGAGACCCAGTACTTC.

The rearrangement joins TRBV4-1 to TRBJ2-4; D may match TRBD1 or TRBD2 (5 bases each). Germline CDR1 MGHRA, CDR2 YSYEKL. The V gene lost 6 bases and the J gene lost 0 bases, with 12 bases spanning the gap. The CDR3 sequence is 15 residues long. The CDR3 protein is CASSRDGIAKNIQYF. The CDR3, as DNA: TGCGCCAGCAGTCGGGACGGTATAGCCAAAAACATTCAGTACTTC.

The CDR3 sequence: CASSQGKGTGGDQPQHF. CDR3 sequence (DNA): TGTGCCAGCAGCCAAGGGAAAGGGACGGGGGGAGATCAGCCCCAGCATTTT. The J gene is TRBJ1-5, the V gene TRBV3-1; D is perhaps TRBD1 (5 bases). The V end was cut by 1 base, the J end by 5 bases, with 18 bases between. The CDR3 is 17 amino acids. The germline V gene has CDR1 LGHDT and CDR2 YNNKEL (reference sequence). Together with reference TRBV3-1 and TRBJ1-5, the CDR3 gives the full variable domain: DTAVSQTPKYLVTQMGNDKSIKCEQNLGHDTMYWYKQDSKKFLKIMFSYNNKELIINETVPNRFSPKSPDKAHLNLHINSLELGDSAVYFCASSQGKGTGGDQPQHFGDGTRLSIL.

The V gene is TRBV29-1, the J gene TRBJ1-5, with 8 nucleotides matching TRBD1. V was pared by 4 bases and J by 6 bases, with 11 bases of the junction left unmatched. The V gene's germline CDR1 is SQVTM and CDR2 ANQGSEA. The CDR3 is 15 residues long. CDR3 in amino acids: CSVGEGTGVGQPQHF. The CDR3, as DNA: TGCAGCGTTGGAGAAGGGACAGGCGTAGGTCAGCCCCAGCATTTT.

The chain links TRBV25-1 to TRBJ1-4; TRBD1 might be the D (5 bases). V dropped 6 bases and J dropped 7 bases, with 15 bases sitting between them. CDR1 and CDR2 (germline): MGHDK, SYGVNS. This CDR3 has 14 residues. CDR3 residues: CASSGTGGSEKLFF. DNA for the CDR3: TGTGCCAGCAGCGGGACGGGAGGAAGTGAAAAACTGTTTTTT.

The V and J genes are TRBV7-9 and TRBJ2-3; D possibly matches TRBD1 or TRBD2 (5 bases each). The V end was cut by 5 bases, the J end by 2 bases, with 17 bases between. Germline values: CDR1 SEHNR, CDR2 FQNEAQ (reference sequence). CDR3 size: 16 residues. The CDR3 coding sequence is TGTGCCAGCAGCCCTGCCCGGGACCTCATCACAGATACGCAGTATTTT. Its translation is CASSPARDLITDTQYF.

For the CDR3, the DNA is TGTGCCTGGAGTGTATCACCGGGTTTAGGCACTGAAGCTTTCTTT. Protein sequence: CAWSVSPGLGTEAFF. The V and J genes are TRBV30 and TRBJ1-1; D gene ambiguous. The CDR3 length is 15 residues. Per the germline V gene, CDR1 is GTSNPN and CDR2 is SVGIG (reference sequence). Trimming removed 0 bases from V and 4 bases from J, with 15 bases in between.

CDR3 nucleotides: TGCAGCGTTGGTTATTCATACACTGAAGCTTTCTTT. This sequence encodes CSVGYSYTEAFF. The chain couples TRBV29-1 to TRBJ1-1, with unresolved D. Trimming stripped 4 bases from V and 3 bases from J, with 9 bases between. CDR1 SQVTM and CDR2 ANQGSEA come from the germline V gene. This CDR3 has 12 amino acids. The full variable domain, completed using reference TRBV29-1 and TRBJ1-1, is SAVISQKPSRDICQRGTSLTIQCQVDSQVTMMFWYRQQPGQSLTLIATANQGSEATYESGFVIDKFPISRPNLTFSTLTVSNMSPEDSSIYLCSVGYSYTEAFFGQGTRLTVV.

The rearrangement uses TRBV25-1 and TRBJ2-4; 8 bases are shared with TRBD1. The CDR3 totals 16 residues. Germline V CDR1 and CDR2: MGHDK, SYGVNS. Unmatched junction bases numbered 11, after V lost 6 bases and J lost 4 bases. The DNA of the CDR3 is TGTGCCAGCAGCCCGACAGGGGTGGAGGGAAAAAACATTCAGTACTTC. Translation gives CASSPTGVEGKNIQYF.

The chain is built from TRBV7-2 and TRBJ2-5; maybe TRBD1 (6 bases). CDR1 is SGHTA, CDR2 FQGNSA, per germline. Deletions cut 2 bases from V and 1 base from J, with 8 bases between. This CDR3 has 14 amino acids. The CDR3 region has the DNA TGTGCCAGCAGCTTACTAGGGGGCCAAGAGACCCAGTACTTC. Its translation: CASSLLGGQETQYF.

Here the CDR3 reads CSAPLAGPETQYF. The CDR3 DNA reads as TGCAGTGCCCCACTAGCGGGCCCCGAGACCCAGTACTTC. The chain combines TRBV20-1 with TRBJ2-5, with TRBD2 identical over 9 bases. The CDR3 has 13 amino acids. Trimming at V came to 6 bases and at J to 5 bases, leaving 7 bases not matched to a gene. The V gene's germline CDR1 is DFQATT and CDR2 SNEGSKA (reference sequence).

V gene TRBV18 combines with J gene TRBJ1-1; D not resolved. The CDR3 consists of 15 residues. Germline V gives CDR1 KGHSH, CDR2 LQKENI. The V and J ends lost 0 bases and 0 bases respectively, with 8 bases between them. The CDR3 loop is CASSPPGSMNTEAFF. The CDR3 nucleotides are TGTGCCAGCTCACCACCCGGCTCCATGAACACTGAAGCTTTCTTT.

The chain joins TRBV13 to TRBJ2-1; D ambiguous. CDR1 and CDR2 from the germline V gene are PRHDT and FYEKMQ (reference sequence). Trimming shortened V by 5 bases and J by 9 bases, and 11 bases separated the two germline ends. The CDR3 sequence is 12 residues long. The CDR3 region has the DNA TGTGCCAGCAGCCTCACCGGAACTGAGCAGTTCTTC. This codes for CASSLTGTEQFF.

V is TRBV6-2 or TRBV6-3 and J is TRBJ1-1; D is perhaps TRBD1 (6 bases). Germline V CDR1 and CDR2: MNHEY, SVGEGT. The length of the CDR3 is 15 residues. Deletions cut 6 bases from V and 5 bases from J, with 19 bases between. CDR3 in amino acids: CASSRGLDSRTEAFF. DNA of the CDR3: TGTGCCAGCAGCCGAGGATTGGACAGTAGGACTGAAGCTTTCTTT.